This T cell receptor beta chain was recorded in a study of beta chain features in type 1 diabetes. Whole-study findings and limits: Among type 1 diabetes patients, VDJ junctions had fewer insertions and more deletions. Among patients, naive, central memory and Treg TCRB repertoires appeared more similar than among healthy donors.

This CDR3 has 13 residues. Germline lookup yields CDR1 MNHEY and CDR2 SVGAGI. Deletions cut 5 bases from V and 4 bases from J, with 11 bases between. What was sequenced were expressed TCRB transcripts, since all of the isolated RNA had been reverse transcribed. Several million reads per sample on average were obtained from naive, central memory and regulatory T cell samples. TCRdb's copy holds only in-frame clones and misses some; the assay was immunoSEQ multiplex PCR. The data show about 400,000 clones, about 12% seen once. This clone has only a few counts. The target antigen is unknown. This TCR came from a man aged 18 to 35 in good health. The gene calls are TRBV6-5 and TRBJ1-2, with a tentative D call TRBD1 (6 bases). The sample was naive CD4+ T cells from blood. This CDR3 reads CASSMDRLYGYTF. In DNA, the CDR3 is TGTGCCAGCAGTATGGACAGACTCTATGGCTACACCTTC.